Each of the 26 T cell receptor beta chains below was sequenced from the same sample in a study of blood T cells in healthy people across ages. Combining a sample-barcoded 5' primer with a J-beta primer mix, a second PCR ran for 7 to 11 cycles. TCRdb itself ran the 5' RACE reads through MiXCR, one entry per CDR3 protein. The table lists approximately 800,000 distinct CDR3 sequences, about 56% of them singletons, with more than 25% in the top ten. The sample consisted of blood. These receptors were obtained from a middle-aged man in good health.

The genes are TRBV2 and TRBJ1-5; D ambiguous. The ends were cut back, 0 bases at V and 1 base at J, with 13 bases in the middle. The germline gives CDR1 SNHLY, CDR2 FYNNEI. CDR3 length: 17 amino acids. The CDR3 region is CASSEAGTVQSNQPQHF. CDR3 coding DNA: TGTGCCAGCAGTGAAGCGGGTACAGTACAGAGCAATCAGCCCCAGCATTTT.

V gene TRBV20-1 combines with J gene TRBJ2-3; 11 positions match TRBD1. The CDR3 consists of 14 residues. Germline CDR1 reads DFQATT; CDR2 reads SNEGSKA (reference sequence). V gave up 5 bases and J gave up 5 bases; unmatched junction bases: 6. CDR3 amino acids: CSAGGQGAIDTQYF. In DNA form, the CDR3 reads TGCAGTGCTGGTGGACAGGGGGCTATAGATACGCAGTATTTT.

J is TRBJ2-3 and V is TRBV6-6, with no clear D. Germline V gene sequence: CDR1 MNHNY, CDR2 SVGAGI (reference sequence). V was cut by 2 bases and J by 3 bases, with 12 bases left in between. CDR3 length equals 15 residues. The CDR3 protein is CASSYAGSTTDTQYF. In DNA, the CDR3 is TGTGCCAGCAGTTACGCAGGCTCCACAACAGATACGCAGTATTTT.

The chain is built from TRBV3-1 and TRBJ1-2, with D maybe TRBD1 (5 bases). V was pared by 6 bases and J by 4 bases, with 21 bases between. The CDR3 sequence is 16 residues long. Germline lookup yields CDR1 LGHDT and CDR2 YNNKEL (reference sequence). The CDR3 loop reads CASRLGITGGFYGYTF. Written as DNA, the CDR3 is TGTGCCAGCAGACTCGGGATTACAGGCGGATTCTATGGCTACACCTTC.

The genes are TRBV6-1 and TRBJ2-2; D gene ambiguous. CDR3 length: 14 amino acids. Looked up from germline, CDR1 is MNHNS and CDR2 is SASEGT. Trimming cost V 4 bases and J 0 bases, with 6 bases left between them. The CDR3 DNA reads as TGTGCCAGCAGTGCCCGGACGAACACCGGGGAGCTGTTTTTT. Protein sequence: CASSARTNTGELFF.

This clonotype was seen many times. This sequence joins TRBV20-1 and TRBJ2-6; 8 bases are shared with TRBD2. V was pared by 6 bases and J by 1 base, with 8 bases of the junction left unmatched. The germline gives CDR1 DFQATT, CDR2 SNEGSKA (reference sequence). The CDR3 extends over 16 amino acids. As DNA, the CDR3 is TGCAGTGCCCACCTAGCGGGCCGGTCTGGGGCCAACGTCCTGACTTTC. It translates to CSAHLAGRSGANVLTF.

CDR3 nucleotides: TGCAGCGTTGCGGCTAGCGGGACCTACGAGCAGTACTTC. This codes for CSVAASGTYEQYF. V gene TRBV29-1 combines with J gene TRBJ2-7; TRBD2 matches at 9 bases. Germline lookup yields CDR1 SQVTM and CDR2 ANQGSEA. Losses at the gene ends were 4 bases for V and 2 bases for J; bases not matched to a gene: 3. This CDR3 spans 13 amino acids.

This chain links TRBV3-1 with TRBJ1-2; D not resolved. Germline V gives CDR1 LGHDT, CDR2 YNNKEL (reference sequence). The CDR3 is made up of 12 amino acids. The V gene lost 4 bases and the J gene lost 7 bases, with 10 bases spanning the gap. The CDR3 loop is CASSLRESGYTF. In nucleotides, the CDR3 is TGTGCCAGCAGCCTACGGGAAAGTGGCTACACCTTC.

The gene calls are TRBV20-1 and TRBJ2-7, with a tentative D call TRBD1 (5 bases). The last part of the DNA fits TRBJ2-5 better; the J call may be wrong. From germline, CDR1 is DFQATT and CDR2 SNEGSKA (reference sequence). This CDR3 contains 13 residues. CDR3 nucleotides: TGCAGTGCACGAACCGACAGCGAAGAGACCCAGTACTTC. Its protein is CSARTDSEETQYF.

The chain's CDR3 is CSVEPPYEQYF. The CDR3 DNA sequence: TGCAGCGTTGAACCCCCCTACGAGCAGTACTTC. V is TRBV29-1 and J is TRBJ2-7; no definite D call. V was trimmed by 2 bases and J by 2 bases, leaving 4 bases between them. The CDR3 sequence is 11 residues long. Germline CDR1 reads SQVTM; CDR2 reads ANQGSEA.

J is TRBJ2-2 and V is TRBV20-1, with 8 bases lining up with TRBD2. Germline V gene lookup returns CDR1 DFQATT and CDR2 SNEGSKA (reference sequence). Losses at the gene ends were 4 bases for V and 1 base for J; bases not matched to a gene: 5. This CDR3 is 15 amino acids long. DNA of the CDR3: TGCAGTGCTAAACCGGGACTAGAGAACACCGGGGAGCTGTTTTTT. Translation gives CSAKPGLENTGELFF.

This clonotype was detected only once. The chain is built from TRBV9 and TRBJ2-2; 8 bases line up with TRBD2. The trim removed 1 base at V and 3 bases at J, leaving 5 bases unmatched. Germline V gene lookup returns CDR1 SGDLS and CDR2 YYNGEE. CDR3 length: 16 residues. CDR3 residues: CASSVLAGGHTGELFF. The CDR3 nucleotides are TGTGCCAGCAGCGTACTGGCGGGAGGACACACCGGGGAGCTGTTTTTT.

The chain is built from TRBV7-8 and TRBJ1-2, with 9 bases fitting TRBD1. The germline V gene has CDR1 SGHVS and CDR2 FQNEAQ. The ends lost 5 bases at V and 8 bases at J; junction bases unmatched: 9. This CDR3 spans 14 amino acids. CDR3 DNA sequence: TGTGCCAGCAGCCCCGAGGACAGGGGTGGCGGCTACACCTTC. It translates to CASSPEDRGGGYTF.

This clonotype was counted a few times. The chain uses TRBV12-3 or TRBV12-4 and TRBJ1-2; maybe TRBD1 (6 bases). CDR3 length: 14 amino acids. V was trimmed by 7 bases and J by 3 bases, leaving 15 bases between them. This CDR3 reads CASTLLQGHYGYTF. CDR3 DNA sequence: TGTGCCAGCACCCTCCTACAGGGTCACTATGGCTACACCTTC.

The CDR3, as DNA: TGTGCCAGCAGCTTACTACAGGGGGATAATGGCTACACCTTC. Translation: CASSLLQGDNGYTF. The chain combines TRBV7-9 with TRBJ1-2; 8 positions match TRBD1. Germline values: CDR1 SEHNR, CDR2 FQNEAQ (reference sequence). V lost 2 bases to trimming and J lost 6 bases; unmatched junction nucleotides: 5. This CDR3 spans 14 amino acids.

CDR3 sequence (DNA): TGTGCCATCAGATCGGACAACTCGGGGGAGACCCAGTACTTC. Protein: CAIRSDNSGETQYF. The rearrangement links TRBV10-3 to TRBJ2-5; D could derive from TRBD1 or TRBD2 (5 bases each). The CDR3 loop spans 14 amino acids. Germline V gene sequence: CDR1 ENHRY, CDR2 SYGVKD. The V end was cut by 6 bases, the J end by 5 bases, with 16 bases between.

This chain links TRBV7-2 with TRBJ1-6; tentative D call: TRBD1 (6 bases). The germline V gene has CDR1 SGHTA and CDR2 FQGNSA. The CDR3 is 16 amino acids. Trimming pared 2 bases from V and 7 bases from J, leaving 15 bases between. CDR3 DNA sequence: TGTGCCAGCAGCTTACCCTTGGGCAGGGGAAATTCACCCCTCCACTTT. This gives the protein CASSLPLGRGNSPLHF.

The chain is built from TRBV27 and TRBJ2-5, with 8 bases lining up with TRBD2. From germline, CDR1 is MNHEY and CDR2 SMNVEV (reference sequence). CDR3 length equals 14 residues. Germline trimming cut 8 bases from V and 11 bases from J; bases unmatched to any gene: 16. CDR3 residues: CASGQRGGYLEQYF. The CDR3 DNA follows: TGTGCCAGCGGTCAACGGGGGGGGTACTTGGAGCAGTACTTC.

The CDR3 sequence: CASSPPPRGGRKGQYF. In DNA, the CDR3 is TGTGCCAGCAGTCCTCCCCCGCGGGGGGGCCGAAAGGGGCAGTATTTT. This chain uses TRBV27 with TRBJ2-3, with 9 bases that match TRBD2. This CDR3 comprises 16 residues. Germline V gene data show CDR1 as MNHEY and CDR2 as SMNVEV (reference sequence). V shed 5 bases, J shed 11 bases, and the junction held 17 bases outside the gene matches.

This chain joins TRBV21-1 and TRBJ2-5. TRBV21-1 is noted as a pseudogene. This CDR3 contains 17 residues. The CDR3 bases are TGTGCCAGCATACCGCACCGTAGTTGGCGACCACAAGAGACCCAGTACTTC. Translated, it gives CASIPHRSWRPQETQYF.

This chain uses TRBV29-1 with TRBJ2-2; a possible D gene is TRBD1 (7 bases). Germline CDR1 reads SQVTM; CDR2 reads ANQGSEA. The V and J ends lost 4 bases and 5 bases respectively, with 17 bases between them. The CDR3 has 15 amino acids. The CDR3 DNA reads as TGCAGCGTTGGAGGCCCGGCAGGGGGGACCGGGGAGCTGTTTTTT. Amino acids: CSVGGPAGGTGELFF.

This rearrangement joins TRBV6-1 to TRBJ2-3; a possible D gene is TRBD2 (6 bases). Germline V gives CDR1 MNHNS, CDR2 SASEGT. Trimming removed 7 bases at V and 2 bases at J, with 19 bases between. This CDR3 spans 16 amino acids. The CDR3 sequence is CASTYTIGGTTDTQYF. CDR3 nucleotide sequence: TGTGCCAGCACGTATACCATAGGAGGGACCACAGATACGCAGTATTTT.

The CDR3 coding sequence is TGTGCCAGCAGTGACCCATGGGGGGCCCAAGAGACCCAGTACTTC. As protein: CASSDPWGAQETQYF. The chain joins TRBV2 to TRBJ2-5; TRBD1 or TRBD2 may be the D gene (6 bases each). Germline V lookup: CDR1 SNHLY, CDR2 FYNNEI. Trimming removed 3 bases at V and 1 base at J, with 12 bases between. This CDR3 has 15 amino acids.

This clonotype appeared a few times. The rearrangement uses TRBV20-1 and TRBJ2-5; D gene unclear. CDR3 length equals 13 residues. Germline values: CDR1 DFQATT, CDR2 SNEGSKA (reference sequence). Trimming pared 6 bases from V and 1 base from J, leaving 12 bases between. The CDR3 nucleotides read TGCAGTGCCAGATGGGCCGCCCAAGAGACCCAGTACTTC. Its protein product is CSARWAAQETQYF.

This chain joins TRBV5-6 and TRBJ2-5; the D is unclear. V lost 5 bases, J lost 2 bases, and 13 bases lay in between. The CDR3 consists of 14 residues. From germline, CDR1 is SGHDT and CDR2 YYEEEE. This chain's CDR3 is CASRTTQRQETQYF. The CDR3 nucleotides read TGTGCCAGCAGAACTACTCAGAGGCAAGAGACCCAGTACTTC.

This chain connects TRBV28 to TRBJ2-5; a weak D match, TRBD1 (6 bases). Germline assignment: CDR1 MDHEN and CDR2 SYDVKM. Between the trimmed V and J ends, which lost 4 bases and 4 bases, there was a span of 13 bases. The CDR3 runs to 14 residues. The CDR3: CASSSQGLGETQYF. CDR3 sequence (DNA): TGTGCCAGCAGTTCACAGGGTCTCGGAGAGACCCAGTACTTC.